Below, 10 T cell receptor beta chains from the same sample are listed, as sequenced in a study of T cell responses to AZD1222 COVID-19 vaccine. Profiled with immunoSEQ multiplex PCR; TCRdb holds only in-frame clones, not every one. The sample shows 180,000 or so clones, 85% to 90% of them seen only once. This sample comprised peripheral blood, obtained on day 0 of AZD1222 vaccination. These receptors were taken from an adult in good health.

The CDR3 coding sequence is TGTGCCAGTAGTTCCTACAGGGCCCTGAACACCGGGGAGCTGTTTTTT. It translates to CASSSYRALNTGELFF. The chain employs TRBV19 and TRBJ2-2; maybe TRBD1 (6 bases). Trimming took off 5 bases at V and 1 base at J, with 14 bases between the two ends. Germline CDR1 and CDR2: LNHDA and SQIVND (reference sequence). This CDR3 is 16 amino acids long.

The chain employs TRBV7-2 and TRBJ1-3, with D hard to call. V lost 2 bases to trimming and J lost 3 bases, with 14 bases between them. Germline CDR1 is SGHTA and CDR2 is FQGNSA. The CDR3 sequence is 16 residues long. CDR3 region: CASSLSVPSGGNTIYF. The CDR3 bases are TGTGCCAGCAGCTTAAGTGTCCCTTCAGGTGGAAACACCATATATTTT.

V and J are TRBV18 and TRBJ1-1, with 9 bases fitting TRBD1. The V segment lost 5 bases and the J segment 3 bases; nucleotides outside the gene matches: 4. The CDR3 consists of 14 residues. Per germline, CDR1 KGHSH and CDR2 LQKENI. The CDR3 reads CASSSRQGDTEAFF. DNA of the CDR3: TGTGCCAGCTCATCGAGACAGGGGGACACTGAAGCTTTCTTT.

The V and J genes are TRBV7-2 and TRBJ2-3; either TRBD1 or TRBD2 may fit D (5 bases each). CDR3 length: 15 amino acids. V was shortened by 4 bases and J by 8 bases, with 19 bases between the two germline ends. Per the germline V gene, CDR1 is SGHTA and CDR2 is FQGNSA. CDR3 protein: CASSSSPDFGATQYF. The CDR3 DNA sequence: TGTGCCAGCAGCTCCTCCCCGGACTTTGGGGCTACGCAGTATTTT.

The chain joins TRBV28 to TRBJ2-3, with 11 bases matching TRBD2. Germline values: CDR1 MDHEN, CDR2 SYDVKM. The CDR3 totals 16 residues. J gave up 0 bases and V 6 bases, and 5 bases lay outside the gene matches. The CDR3 region has the DNA TGTGCCAGCAGATCTAGCGGGAGGACTAGCACAGATACGCAGTATTTT. Its translation is CASRSSGRTSTDTQYF.

The chain carries TRBV18 and TRBJ1-1; D is perhaps TRBD1 (6 bases). Germline CDR1 is KGHSH and CDR2 is LQKENI. With 6 bases removed from V and 7 bases from J, the gap between germline ends came to 15 bases. The length of the CDR3 is 13 residues. CDR3 in amino acids: CASSGDRRLEAFF. CDR3 DNA sequence: TGTGCCAGCTCCGGTGACAGGCGTCTTGAAGCTTTCTTT. The variable domain in full, with the rest retrieved from reference TRBV18 and TRBJ1-1, is NAGVMQNPRHLVRRRGQEARLRCSPMKGHSHVYWYRQLPEEGLKFMVYLQKENIIDESGMPKERFSAEFPKEGPSILRIQQVVRGDSAAYFCASSGDRRLEAFFGQGTRLTVV.

This sequence joins TRBV7-3 and TRBJ2-2, with D hard to call. Trimming left V 3 bases short and J 0 bases short, with 11 bases between. Germline V gene data show CDR1 as SGHTA and CDR2 as FQGTGA. The CDR3 consists of 16 residues. The CDR3 bases are TGTGCCAGCAGCTTCGGACCCGCGTCGAACACCGGGGAGCTGTTTTTT. Translating it yields CASSFGPASNTGELFF.

The chain's CDR3 is CATSDNTGGGNQPQHF. In nucleotides, the CDR3 is TGTGCCACCAGTGATAATACAGGGGGCGGCAATCAGCCCCAGCATTTT. The genes are TRBV24-1 and TRBJ1-5, with 9 bases identical to TRBD1. V dropped 3 bases and J dropped 2; count of bases not matched to a gene: 4. Germline V CDR1 and CDR2: KGHDR, SFDVKD. The CDR3 is 16 amino acids.

V gene TRBV30 combines with J gene TRBJ1-1; D is undetermined. The CDR3 loop spans 13 amino acids. Germline V gene data show CDR1 as GTSNPN and CDR2 as SVGIG (reference sequence). With 2 bases removed from V and 1 base from J, the gap between germline ends came to 8 bases. The CDR3 here is CAWSRSENTEAFF. CDR3 nucleotide sequence: TGTGCCTGGAGTAGGTCAGAGAACACTGAAGCTTTCTTT.

The chain has TRBV27 and TRBJ1-1; D may be TRBD1 (5 bases). V gave up 1 base and J gave up 4 bases, with 13 bases separating them. The CDR3 has 15 residues. Germline V CDR1 and CDR2: MNHEY, SMNVEV (reference sequence). For the CDR3, the DNA is TGTGCCAGCAGTTTATTTGCGGGGGTGGGCACTGAAGCTTTCTTT. This translates into CASSLFAGVGTEAFF.